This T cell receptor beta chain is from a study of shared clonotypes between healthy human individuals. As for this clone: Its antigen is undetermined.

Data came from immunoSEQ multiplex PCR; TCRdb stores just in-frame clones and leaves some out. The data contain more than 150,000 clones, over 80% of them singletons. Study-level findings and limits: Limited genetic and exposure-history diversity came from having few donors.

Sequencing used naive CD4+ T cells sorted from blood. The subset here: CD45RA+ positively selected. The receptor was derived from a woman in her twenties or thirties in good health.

CDR3 DNA: TGTGCCAGCACCTCTCGACAGCGGGGATATGGCTACACCTTC. This encodes CASTSRQRGYGYTF. The genes are TRBV2 and TRBJ1-2; D might be TRBD1 (5 bases). Germline lookup yields CDR1 SNHLY and CDR2 FYNNEI. Between the trimmed V and J ends, which lost 7 bases and 5 bases, there was a span of 17 bases. The CDR3 consists of 14 residues.